The sequence of this TCR beta chain was determined in a study of early stage breast cancer tumors (dated by TCRdb to the late 2010s). About the investigation overall: Of the roughly 15 invasive breast tumors, 12 to 13 were found to be estrogen receptor-positive, progesterone receptor-positive and HER2-negative. About 65% of the 12 ER+/PR+/HER2- tumors were invasive ductal carcinomas, while the other four were invasive lobular carcinomas. On average, each sample had 9.5 to 10-fold read coverage. A total of 2 million to 3 million templates, representing some 1,000,000 unique clonotypes, were detected across all samples.

Every sample was amplified as two independent genomic DNA replicates, using roughly 0.5 ug for blood and about 1.6 ug for tumor or normal breast. Following the manufacturer's instructions, the ImmunoSeq Intro kit was used to carry out TCRB sequencing on genomic DNA. The multiplex PCR ran for 31 cycles using proprietary primers and spike-in control sequences for absolute quantification. Single-end 150-bp reads were used to sequence an 87-bp fragment spanning the CDR3 plus the flanking V and J genes. Each lane of an Illumina MiSeq running version 3.0 chemistry carried seven multiplexed samples, with two replicates apiece. Under the source paper's analysis protocol: Raw data were processed by the vendor's proprietary pipeline, with both replicates merged into one result per sample. Clonotypes were defined as productive rearrangements sharing the V-gene family, CDR3 amino acid sequence and J-gene segment. To compute clonality, the normalized Shannon entropy (Pielou evenness) of TCRB abundances was subtracted from 1. To estimate T cell density, the total number of templates was divided by the number of input cells, which was inferred from the amount of DNA input. Recon was used with default parameters to estimate total repertoire diversity and clonality. A clonotype was considered tumor-enriched if its abundance in tumor exceeded 0.1% and was at least 32-fold higher than its abundance in normal breast. The table was pulled from immuneACCESS by TCRdb, which kept in-frame rearrangements only. Such tables lose some clones; where checked, under half of the loss comes from unresolved V genes, and the rest has no known cause. V and J calls and clone size are as listed in that table; D and trimming were resolved from the DNA. Within this sample are 12,000 to 15,000 clones, with around 84% of them counted one time only. The ten largest account for over 4% of the sample.

CDR1 and CDR2 were assigned from the germline V gene as LGHNA and YNFKEQ. V has 0 bases trimmed and J has 0 bases trimmed; junction bases matching no gene number 5. The CDR3 starts with the cysteine, ends with the phenylalanine, and has 18 residues. Just CDR3 DNA is preserved here, 54 bases in frame from base 1. Adjacent normal breast tissue was collected roughly 1.9-4.5 cm away from the tumor, rinsed in PBS and stored in prechilled RNAlater. Because normal breast tissue has high lipid content and low cell density, getting sufficient DNA from normal breast tissue often required roughly 90-310 mg of tissue. The study profiled bulk TCR beta-chain repertoires in matched peripheral blood, tumor and adjacent normal breast tissue taken from some 15 patients with early-stage breast cancer. The Qiagen AllPrep DNA/RNA Mini kit was used to extract genomic DNA. The investigation overall reported the following: About 2.7-fold higher T cell density and higher clonality were observed in tumors than in adjacent normal breast tissue. Repertoires from blood resembled normal breast more closely than tumor, and using blood as a reference for each tissue separated tumor from normal in 14 of 16 patients. Analysis by tumor subtype was prevented by the small cohort size. Enriched TCRB sequences shared across patients were found to be mostly commonly generated sequences that were unlikely to play an important role in the tumor microenvironment. Chain pairing and functional markers such as CD4, CD8 and FOXP3 were not captured by bulk genomic DNA sequencing of unsorted cells.

To note about this clone: Its antigen is not yet known. No qualities accompany the bases; no much larger clone lies one base away.

The TCR was taken from a person aged 25 to 40 with breast cancer. The sample was normal breast tissue next to the tumor. The rearrangement joined TRBV4-2 to TRBJ2-3, with 11 middle bases fitting TRBD2. The CDR3 amino acid sequence is: CASSQDIAGGTSTDTQYF. The sequenced DNA: TGTGCCAGCAGCCAAGACATAGCGGGAGGGACTAGCACAGATACGCAGTATTTT.